These T cell receptor beta chains were read from a single sample in a study of blood T cell repertoires in COVID-19. Libraries were prepared by immunoSEQ multiplex PCR; TCRdb keeps only in-frame clonotypes and omits some of them. The profile shows some 270,000 clones, 84% of them singletons. The sequencing input was peripheral blood. The source of these receptors is a woman aged 35 to 49 who had recovered from COVID-19. The CDR3 runs from the conserved cysteine through the conserved F or W. A D gene is named only where the DNA matches it firmly. Rows give clone size only sometimes, using once, few, many, or a class for an expanded clone.

TRBV9	once	TRBJ1-5	TRBD1	TGTGCCAGCAGCTTGACAGGGAGCAGCAATCAGCCCCAGCATTTT	CASSLTGSSNQPQHF
TRBV7-9	NA	TRBJ1-1	NA	TGTGCCAGCAGCTCCGGGTCTTTTGAAGCTTTCTTT	CASSSGSFEAFF
TRBV6-5	NA	TRBJ1-5	NA	TGTGCCAGCAGTATTCACCAGGAACAGCCCCAGCATTTT	CASSIHQEQPQHF
TRBV7-2	NA	TRBJ1-3	NA	TGTGCCAGCAGCTTAGTTTGGGCAGTTGGAAACACCATATATTTT	CASSLVWAVGNTIYF
TRBV15	NA	TRBJ1-4	NA	TGTGCCACCAGCAGAGGCGGGACTGGGATTAATGAAAAACTGTTTTTT	CATSRGGTGINEKLFF
TRBV4-1	few	TRBJ2-3	TRBD1	TGCGCCAGCAGGACCATCGGACAGGGGGCGAGAGATACGCAGTATTTT	CASRTIGQGARDTQYF
TRBV11-3	NA	TRBJ1-1	NA	TGTGCCAGCAGCTTATCTGACATGAACACTGAAGCTTTCTTT	CASSLSDMNTEAFF
TRBV5-4	NA	TRBJ1-2	NA	TGTGCCAGCACCTTAGGAGGGATTTATGGCTACACCTTC	CASTLGGIYGYTF
TRBV28	NA	TRBJ2-7	TRBD2	TGTGCCAGCAGCCCTGGGACTAGCGGTTTATACGAGCAGTACTTC	CASSPGTSGLYEQYF
TRBV14	NA	TRBJ1-1	NA	TGTGCCAGCAGCCAAGTTTTGGGCGTCACTGAAGCTTTCTTT	CASSQVLGVTEAFF
TRBV28	once	TRBJ1-5	NA	TGTGCCAGCAGCATGGCCCCCCGGACTAATCAGCCCCAGCATTTT	CASSMAPRTNQPQHF
TRBV4-1	NA	TRBJ2-1	NA	TGCGCCAGCAGCCAAGAATGGGGCTCGGGGCAGTTCTTC	CASSQEWGSGQFF
TRBV3-1/TRBV3-2	NA	TRBJ1-2	NA	TGTGCCCGCAGTACGGGGGGGGGATTCGGCTACACCTTC	CARSTGGGFGYTF
TRBV7-9	NA	TRBJ1-1	NA	TGTGCCAGCAGCAAAAGTGGGTTTGCGGACACTGAAGCTTTCTTT	CASSKSGFADTEAFF
TRBV11-2	NA	TRBJ1-2	TRBD1	TGTGCCAGCAGCTTAAGTCGGGACAGGGTCCGCTACACCTTC	CASSLSRDRVRYTF
TRBV5-1	many	TRBJ1-3	TRBD1	TGCGCCAGCAGCATTAGGGGGCTTGGAAACACCATATATTTT	CASSIRGLGNTIYF
TRBV27	NA	TRBJ2-5	TRBD1	TGTGCCAGTACGACAGGGGAAGGGGAGACCCAGTACTTC	CASTTGEGETQYF
TRBV19	NA	TRBJ2-7	NA	TGTGCCAGTAGAAAAACCGGGACAAATCCAATCTACGAGCAGTACTTC	CASRKTGTNPIYEQYF
TRBV14	NA	TRBJ2-7	NA	TGTGCCAGCAGCCAAGTTGTCAGCAACTACGACGCCAAGCAGTACTTC	CASSQVVSNYDAKQYF
TRBV18	NA	TRBJ1-1	NA	TGTGCCAGCTCACCAGGGCGCACTGAAGCTTTCTTT	CASSPGRTEAFF
TRBV7-2	NA	TRBJ1-6	TRBD1	TGTGCCAGCAGCTTAGCGGGGGGACAGAATAATTCACCCCTCCACTTT	CASSLAGGQNNSPLHF
TRBV7-9	NA	TRBJ1-1	TRBD1	TGTGCCAGCGGGTTTCAGGGACAGGGGTACGTTTTCTTT	CASGFQGQGYVFF
TRBV5-1	once	TRBJ2-1	TRBD1	TGCGCCAGCAGCCTGTACACGGGACAGGGCTACAATGAGCAGTTCTTC	CASSLYTGQGYNEQFF
TRBV28	NA	TRBJ1-4	NA	TGTGCCAGTGGGCCTGCAACTAATGAAAAACTGTTTTTT	CASGPATNEKLFF
TRBV10-3	NA	TRBJ2-1	TRBD1	TGTGCCATCAGTACAGGGGATGTCTACAATGAGCAGTTCTTC	CAISTGDVYNEQFF
TRBV4-1	NA	TRBJ1-4	NA	TGCGCCAGCAGCCAAAGCTCCGCTTCGGCTAATGAAAAACTGTTTTTT	CASSQSSASANEKLFF
TRBV11-2	NA	TRBJ1-6	TRBD1	TGTGCCAGCGGGGCTAGAAGAGGGCGGACAGGTGGCTCACCCCTCCACTTT	CASGARRGRTGGSPLHF
TRBV10-3	NA	TRBJ1-6	TRBD1	TGTGCCATCAGTGACAGTACAGGGGGTCATCCCCTCCACTTT	CAISDSTGGHPLHF
TRBV28	NA	TRBJ2-1	TRBD2	TGTGCCAGCAGTTTATTAGAGCGGGGGGTTGGGAATGAGCAGTTCTTC	CASSLLERGVGNEQFF
TRBV7-2	once	TRBJ2-1	TRBD2	TGTGCCAGCAGCGTCAGTAGCGGGGGGGGGTACAATGAGCAGTTCTTC	CASSVSSGGGYNEQFF
TRBV2	few	TRBJ2-5	TRBD1	TGTGCCAGCAGTGGGACAGGGCGAGAGACCCAGTACTTC	CASSGTGRETQYF
TRBV30	few	TRBJ1-6	NA	TGTGCCTGGAGGGGGGGTCCCCTCAGCTCCTATAATTCACCCCTCCACTTT	CAWRGGPLSSYNSPLHF
TRBV6-6	once	TRBJ1-6	NA	TGTGCCAGCAATTTCCCCTCGGCAGGGGCTCGTTCACCCCTCCACTTT	CASNFPSAGARSPLHF
TRBV25-1	NA	TRBJ2-7	TRBD2	TGTGCCAGCATCATGATCCTGGGGAGGGTTCACTACGAGCAGTACTTC	CASIMILGRVHYEQYF
TRBV7-6	NA	TRBJ2-1	NA	TGTGCCAGCAGCTTAAATGCCCAGGGCCCGTACAATGAGCAGTTCTTC	CASSLNAQGPYNEQFF
TRBV28	NA	TRBJ2-5	NA	TGTGCCAGCAGTCTCGCAGGGAAGGAGACCCAGTACTTC	CASSLAGKETQYF
TRBV28	few	TRBJ1-1	TRBD1	TGTGCCAGCAGTGACAGGGGATGGAAAGCTTTCTTT	CASSDRGWKAFF
TRBV18	NA	TRBJ1-2	NA	TGTGCCAGCTCACCACCGGGGGGTGTATATGGCTACACCTTC	CASSPPGGVYGYTF
TRBV19	NA	TRBJ1-5	TRBD1	TGTGCCAGCAGTCGGACAGGGGGCTTTCAGCCCCAGCATTTT	CASSRTGGFQPQHF
TRBV2	NA	TRBJ2-7	NA	TGTGCCACTAGAAGGGAGAGGAGCGCCTACGAGCAGTACTTC	CATRRERSAYEQYF
TRBV7-9	NA	TRBJ2-6	NA	TGTGCCAGCAGTCCGAGTTTGCCTGGGGCCAACGTCCTGACTTTC	CASSPSLPGANVLTF
TRBV20-1	NA	TRBJ2-7	NA	TGCAGTGCTAGTCAAGCGCACCTCAACTCCTACGAGCAGTACTTC	CSASQAHLNSYEQYF
TRBV5-6	NA	TRBJ2-7	NA	TGTGCCAGCAGCTTGCGTCCCAGCGCAAGCTCCTACGAGCAGTACTTC	CASSLRPSASSYEQYF
TRBV30	NA	TRBJ1-2	NA	TGTGCCTGGAGGGTAAGACAGTACAATGGCTACACCTTC	CAWRVRQYNGYTF
TRBV12-3/TRBV12-4	NA	TRBJ1-2	NA	TGTGCCAGCAGTTTTTTGAGGGATGGCTACACCTTC	CASSFLRDGYTF
TRBV12-3/TRBV12-4	NA	TRBJ1-1	NA	TGTGCCAGCAAGCTGAACACTGAAGCTTTCTTT	CASKLNTEAFF
TRBV27	NA	TRBJ1-2	NA	TGTGCCAGCAGACCAATGGAGGGTGTCTATGGCTACACCTTC	CASRPMEGVYGYTF
TRBV5-1	NA	TRBJ1-1	TRBD1	TGCGCCAGCAGCCTCCAACCGACAGGGGGCGGCGTGCGTGGAGCTTTCTTT	CASSLQPTGGGVRGAFF
TRBV9	NA	TRBJ1-1	NA	TGTGCCAGCAGCGGTTCGACAGGAGTGGAAGCTTTCTTT	CASSGSTGVEAFF
TRBV6-5	NA	TRBJ1-1	NA	TGTGCCAGCAGACCTCACATGAACACTGAAGCTTTCTTT	CASRPHMNTEAFF
TRBV7-9	NA	TRBJ1-1	TRBD1	TGTGCCAGCACCTTAACAGGGGACACTGAAGCTTTCTTT	CASTLTGDTEAFF
TRBV7-6	NA	TRBJ2-5	NA	TGTGCCAGCAGCTTATCGCAACTAGGGGAGACCCAGTACTTC	CASSLSQLGETQYF
TRBV6-1	NA	TRBJ1-5	TRBD1	TGTGCCAGCAGTGAACCCATAGACAGGGCGGGCAATCAGCCCCAGCATTTT	CASSEPIDRAGNQPQHF
TRBV4-1	NA	TRBJ1-1	TRBD1	TGCGCCAGCAGCCTTCAGCCCCCGACAGGGGGCTTTGGAGGGAACACTGAAGCTTTCTTT	CASSLQPPTGGFGGNTEAFF